This entry concerns a single T cell receptor (beta chain). Its specificity is unknown. CDR3 size: 15 residues. V was cut by 5 bases and J by 1 base, with 13 bases left in between. Germline CDR1 reads SGHVS; CDR2 reads FNYEAQ. A J-beta primer mix and a sample-barcoded 5' primer were used in a second PCR of roughly 6 to 11 cycles. TCRdb re-called the 5' RACE reads with MiXCR, one entry per CDR3 protein. The table includes about 970,000 distinct CDR3 sequences, roughly 51% detected once. The individuals who served as donors were healthy Caucasians living in Russia, aged about 6 to 95. These data originate in a study of blood T cells in healthy people across ages. Broader study findings: CMV status of donors was unknown, possibly confounding expanded clonotype changes. Diversity figures derived from one million T cells were judged to underestimate the true value.

Sample: blood. The chain recombines TRBV7-6 with TRBJ2-3, with D unclear. This TCR came from a woman aged 55-70 years in good health. CDR3 nucleotides: TGTGCCAGCAGCCTCAAACCAGGCGGCACAGATACGCAGTATTTT. Translating gives CASSLKPGGTDTQYF.